Sequencing of this T cell receptor (beta chain) was carried out in a study of blood T cell repertoires in COVID-19. Participants were aged roughly 18 to 100 years from approximately 24 US areas. Cohort 3 donors were reported recovered after two negative PCRs, clearance, or symptom resolution. This CDR3 region has 12 residues. Germline CDR1 and CDR2: LNHDA and SQIVND (reference sequence). Trimming took off 9 bases at V and 5 bases at J, with 12 bases between the two ends. In the authors' methods: From reference gene primer amplification, estimates of nucleated cell counts were derived. Sequencing used immunoSEQ multiplex PCR; TCRdb keeps in-frame clones, though not all of them. That table gives V, J and clone size, and the DNA gave D and trimming. The sample contains fewer than 350,000 clones, around nine tenths of which appear only once.

The chain recombines TRBV19 with TRBJ2-3; the D gene is possibly TRBD1 (6 bases). The sample was PBMCs or T cells enriched from blood (not recorded which). The source of this sequence is a woman aged 40-49 years who had recovered from COVID-19. The CDR3 DNA reads as TGTGCCAGCTCTCCCAGGGGAGATACGCAGTATTTT. Its protein product is CASSPRGDTQYF.